The clone carrying this TCR beta chain was recorded only once. Antigen unknown. The sample is drawn from a study of T cell responses to AZD1222 COVID-19 vaccine. Germline V gene lookup returns CDR1 MNHEY and CDR2 SVGAGI. V lost 8 bases, J lost 3 bases, and 3 bases stayed unmatched. The CDR3 loop spans 13 amino acids. Sequencing used immunoSEQ multiplex PCR; TCRdb keeps in-frame clones, though not all of them. Here the sample spans 140,000 to 150,000 clones, about 90% being singletons. Regarding the study as a whole: Vaccination with two AZD1222 doses was followed by a rise in Spike-specific TCR breadth and depth.

The TCR was taken from an adult who received the AZD1222 COVID-19 vaccine. The rearrangement uses TRBV6-5 and TRBJ1-2, with 10 bases lining up with TRBD1. This material consisted of peripheral blood, taken 28 days after the second AZD1222 dose. CDR3 protein: CASVGTGDYGYTF. The CDR3, as DNA: TGTGCCAGCGTCGGGACAGGGGACTATGGCTACACCTTC.